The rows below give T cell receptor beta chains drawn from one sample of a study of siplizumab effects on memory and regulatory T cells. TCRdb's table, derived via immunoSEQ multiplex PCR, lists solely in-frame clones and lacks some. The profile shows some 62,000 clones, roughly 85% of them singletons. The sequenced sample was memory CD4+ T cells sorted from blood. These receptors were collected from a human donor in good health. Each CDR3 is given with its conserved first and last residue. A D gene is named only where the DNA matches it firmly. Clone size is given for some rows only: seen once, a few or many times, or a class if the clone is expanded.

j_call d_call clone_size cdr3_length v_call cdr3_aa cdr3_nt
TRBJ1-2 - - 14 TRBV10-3 CAISGSRDNYGYTF TGTGCCATCAGTGGGAGTAGGGATAACTATGGCTACACCTTC
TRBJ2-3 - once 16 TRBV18 CASSPSTQRGQPLLYF TGTGCCAGCTCACCTTCGACTCAACGGGGACAACCCCTATTGTATTTT
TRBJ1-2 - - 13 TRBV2 CASSEDRHYGYTF TGTGCCAGCAGTGAAGACAGGCACTATGGCTACACCTTC
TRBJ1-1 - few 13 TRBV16 CASSPDLNTEAFF TGTGCCAGCAGCCCGGACTTGAACACTGAAGCTTTCTTT
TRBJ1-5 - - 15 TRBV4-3 CASSQELSGDQPQHF TGCGCCAGCAGCCAAGAGCTTTCCGGGGATCAGCCCCAGCATTTT
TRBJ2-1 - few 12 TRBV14 CASSPKGVQQFF TGTGCCAGCAGCCCGAAGGGGGTCCAGCAGTTCTTC
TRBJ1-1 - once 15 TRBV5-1 CASSPAGTGNTEAFF TGCGCCAGCAGCCCCGCGGGCACCGGGAACACTGAAGCTTTCTTT
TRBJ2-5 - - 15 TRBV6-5 CASSYSEGGRETQYF TGTGCCAGCAGTTACTCGGAGGGAGGAAGGGAGACCCAGTACTTC
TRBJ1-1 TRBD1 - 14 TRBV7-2 CASSLGQGNTEAFF TGTGCCAGCAGCCTCGGACAGGGGAACACTGAAGCTTTCTTT
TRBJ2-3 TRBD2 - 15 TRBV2 CASDTTSGATDTQYF TGTGCCAGCGACACGACTAGCGGGGCCACAGATACGCAGTATTTT
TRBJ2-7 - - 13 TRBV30 CAWSVRRGYEQYF TGTGCCTGGAGTGTACGAAGGGGCTACGAGCAGTACTTC
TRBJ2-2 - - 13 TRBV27 CASSREFAGELFF TGTGCCAGCAGTCGTGAGTTTGCCGGGGAGCTGTTTTTT
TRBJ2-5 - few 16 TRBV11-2 CASSQATGRYGETQYF TGTGCCAGCAGCCAGGCCACAGGGAGATATGGGGAGACCCAGTACTTC
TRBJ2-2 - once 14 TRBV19 CASSISDSGGELFF TGTGCCAGTAGTATCTCAGACTCGGGCGGGGAGCTGTTTTTT
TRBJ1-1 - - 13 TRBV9 CASSFTPDTEAFF TGTGCCAGCAGCTTCACGCCGGACACTGAAGCTTTCTTT
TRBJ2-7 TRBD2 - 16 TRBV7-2 CASSPPAGLASYEQYF TGTGCCAGCAGCCCCCCCGCGGGACTAGCCTCATACGAGCAGTACTTC
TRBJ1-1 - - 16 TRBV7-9 CASSPAVGLGNTEAFF TGTGCCAGCAGCCCAGCGGTAGGGTTGGGAAACACTGAAGCTTTCTTT
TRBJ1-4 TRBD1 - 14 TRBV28 CASSTQGAGEKLFF TGTGCCAGCAGTACACAGGGGGCCGGTGAAAAACTGTTTTTT
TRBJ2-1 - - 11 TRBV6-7 CASRPRGKQFF TGTGCCAGCAGGCCAAGGGGGAAGCAGTTCTTC
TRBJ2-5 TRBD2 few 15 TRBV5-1 CASSLIAGEQETQYF TGCGCCAGCAGCCTAATAGCGGGGGAGCAAGAGACCCAGTACTTC
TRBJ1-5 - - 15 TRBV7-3 CASSLNGNSNQPQHF TGTGCCAGCAGCTTAAACGGGAATAGCAATCAGCCCCAGCATTTT
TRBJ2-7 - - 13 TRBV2 CASSPFPRSEQYF TGTGCCAGCAGTCCTTTTCCTAGGAGCGAGCAGTACTTC
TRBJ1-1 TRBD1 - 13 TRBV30 CAWSTGGSTEAFF TGTGCCTGGAGTACAGGGGGGAGCACTGAAGCTTTCTTT
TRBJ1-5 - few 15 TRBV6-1 CASSGDSGVNQPQHF TGTGCCAGCAGTGGTGACAGCGGTGTAAATCAGCCCCAGCATTTT
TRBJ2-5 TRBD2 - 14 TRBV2 CASSGAGGRRTQYF TGTGCCAGCAGTGGAGCGGGGGGGAGACGGACCCAGTACTTC
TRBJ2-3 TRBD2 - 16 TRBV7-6 CASSPGLAGPSDTQYF TGTGCCAGCAGCCCGGGACTAGCGGGGCCATCCGATACGCAGTATTTT
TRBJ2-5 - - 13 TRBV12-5 CASGLVPQETQYF TGTGCTAGTGGTTTGGTTCCCCAAGAGACCCAGTACTTC
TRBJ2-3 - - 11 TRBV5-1 CASSKVNTQYF TGCGCCAGCAGTAAGGTGAATACGCAGTATTTT
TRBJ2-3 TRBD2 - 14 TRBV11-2 CASSLLAGTDTQYF TGTGCCAGCAGCTTACTAGCGGGCACAGATACGCAGTATTTT
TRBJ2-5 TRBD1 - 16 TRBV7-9 CASSLQGTGPRETQYF TGTGCCAGCAGCTTACAGGGGACAGGGCCGAGGGAGACCCAGTACTTC
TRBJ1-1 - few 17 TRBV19 CASSISRVQAMNTEAFF TGTGCCAGTAGTATTTCGAGGGTCCAGGCCATGAACACTGAAGCTTTCTTT
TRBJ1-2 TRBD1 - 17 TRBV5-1 CASSSGTGLHGNYGYTF TGCGCCAGCAGCTCTGGGACAGGGCTGCATGGGAACTATGGCTACACCTTC
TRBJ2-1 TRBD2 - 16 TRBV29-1 CSVAPTSGGSSNEQFF TGCAGCGTTGCCCCTACTAGCGGGGGATCTTCCAATGAGCAGTTCTTC
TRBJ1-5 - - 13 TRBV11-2 CASSLGFREPQHF TGTGCCAGCAGCTTAGGGTTTAGGGAGCCCCAGCATTTT
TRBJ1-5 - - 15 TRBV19 CASTRRPGPNQPQHF TGTGCCAGTACCCGACGCCCGGGACCTAATCAGCCCCAGCATTTT
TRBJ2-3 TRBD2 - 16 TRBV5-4 CASSLLLAGSTDTQYF TGTGCCAGCAGCTTACTACTAGCGGGGAGCACAGATACGCAGTATTTT
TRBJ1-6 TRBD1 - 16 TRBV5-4 CASSSMEDRVTSPLHF TGTGCCAGCAGCTCGATGGAGGACAGGGTAACTTCACCCCTCCACTTT
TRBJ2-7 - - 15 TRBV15 CATSSPLTSSYEQYF TGTGCCACCAGCAGTCCCCTGACTAGCTCCTACGAGCAGTACTTC
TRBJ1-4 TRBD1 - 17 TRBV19 CASSRDSLTGRVEKLFF TGTGCCAGTAGTCGCGACTCGTTGACAGGGCGCGTTGAAAAACTGTTTTTT
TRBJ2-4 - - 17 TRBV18 CASSPLSPGTAKNIQYF TGTGCCAGCTCACCATTAAGCCCAGGGACAGCCAAAAACATTCAGTACTTC
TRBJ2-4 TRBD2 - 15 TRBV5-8 CASTPLAGAKNIQYF TGTGCCAGCACCCCTCTAGCGGGGGCCAAAAACATTCAGTACTTC
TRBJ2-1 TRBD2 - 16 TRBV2 CASSVTSAGVGNEQFF TGTGCCAGCAGTGTCACTAGCGCGGGGGTTGGTAATGAGCAGTTCTTC
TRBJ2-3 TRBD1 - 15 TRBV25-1 CASSNPGQGRDTQYF TGTGCCAGCAGTAACCCGGGACAGGGAAGAGATACGCAGTATTTT
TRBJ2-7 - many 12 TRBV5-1 CASSSNSYEQYF TGCGCCAGCAGCTCCAATTCCTACGAGCAGTACTTC
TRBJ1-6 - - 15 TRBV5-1 CASSLDGRSDSPLHF TGCGCCAGCAGCCTGGACGGCAGATCGGATTCACCCCTCCACTTT
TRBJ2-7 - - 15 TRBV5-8 CASTPPASGVYEQYF TGTGCCAGCACCCCGCCGGCATCAGGGGTCTACGAGCAGTACTTC
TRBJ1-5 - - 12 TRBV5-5 CASSSQGGPQHF TGTGCCAGCAGCTCACAGGGTGGGCCCCAGCATTTT
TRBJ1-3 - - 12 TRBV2 CASSEGRNTIYF TGTGCCAGCAGTGAAGGGAGAAACACCATATATTTT
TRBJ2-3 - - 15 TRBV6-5 CASSRETGSTDTQYF TGTGCCAGCAGTAGAGAAACGGGTAGCACAGATACGCAGTATTTT
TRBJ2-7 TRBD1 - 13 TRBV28 CASRQGPSYEQYF TGTGCCAGCAGACAGGGGCCCTCCTACGAGCAGTACTTC
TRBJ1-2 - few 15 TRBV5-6 CASSLDGRGSYGYTF TGTGCCAGCAGCTTGGATGGTCGCGGGTCTTATGGCTACACCTTC
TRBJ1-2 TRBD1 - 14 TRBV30 CAWSVYRGEGGYTF TGTGCCTGGAGTGTTTACAGGGGAGAAGGTGGCTACACCTTC
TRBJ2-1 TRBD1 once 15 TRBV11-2 CASSLGGQGRKEQFF TGTGCCAGCAGCTTAGGGGGACAGGGTCGGAAGGAGCAGTTCTTC
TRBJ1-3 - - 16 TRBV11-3 CASSLDRGHSGNTIYF TGTGCCAGCAGCTTAGATAGGGGCCACTCTGGAAACACCATATATTTT
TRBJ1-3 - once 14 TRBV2 CASRTGSSGNTIYF TGTGCCAGCAGAACAGGGAGCTCTGGAAACACCATATATTTT
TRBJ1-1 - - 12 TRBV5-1 CASSPLGTEAFF TGCGCCAGCAGTCCATTGGGCACTGAAGCTTTCTTT
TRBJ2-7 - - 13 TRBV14 CASSHLQDYEQYF TGTGCCAGCAGCCATCTACAAGACTACGAGCAGTACTTC
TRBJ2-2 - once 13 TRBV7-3 CASSPASTGELFF TGTGCCAGCAGCCCAGCAAGTACCGGGGAGCTGTTTTTT
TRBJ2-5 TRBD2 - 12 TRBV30 CAWGEGQETQYF TGTGCCTGGGGGGAGGGGCAAGAGACCCAGTACTTC